This T cell receptor beta chain emerged from a study of cytomegalovirus exposure and HLA in healthy donors (dated 2017 in TCRdb). The study in broad terms: According to an earlier analysis of 450 to 650 of the donors, 150 million to 200 million T cells yielded roughly 110 million unique TCR beta sequences and about 280 Gb of sequence data. An early release covering roughly 640 HLA-typed donors comprised about 320 gigabases of sequencing data and some 79 million unique TCR sequences. Of the approximately 400 genotyped donors, approximately 83% fell in the genetic ancestry cluster associated with self-reported Caucasian donors. The study aimed to test whether cataloging public T cell receptors could reveal signatures of past pathogen exposure. The study used immunosequencing to profile the T cell repertoires of approximately 650 subjects and linked those repertoires to cytomegalovirus serostatus. Along with the roughly 670-subject first cohort, a separate validation cohort of 120 different subjects was used. To predict cytomegalovirus infection status, the study brought together high-throughput TCR immunosequencing, statistical association of individual TCRs with disease status, and machine learning. To study patterns of TCR occurrence, a later analysis re-analyzed previously published TCR beta repertoires from 666 donors and added high-resolution HLA genotyping. Rather than drawing on any new phenotypic data, the later analysis identified candidate immune exposures from TCR beta sequences and the way those sequences occurred across donors. An earlier analysis of around 640 of the donors used high-throughput TCR beta sequencing to judge whether each TCR beta V gene segment behaved as functional or pseudogenic. Donor age, sex, ethnicity and CMV serostatus were compiled alongside the repertoire data. A later genetic analysis took genome-wide SNP genotypes for about three fifths of the roughly 700 donors and used that subset as a discovery cohort. Every repertoire in the discovery cohort had been generated on one and the same sequencing platform. HLA typing included class I and class II loci at four-digit resolution. Typing coverage differed by locus: A, B, C, DRB1 and DQB1 were typed in roughly 629-630 donors, DQA1 in roughly 500, DPA1 in around 610, and DPB1 in roughly 450. About five DR-DQ haplotypes were treated as single units for association and clustering because of strong linkage in the cohort. On average, roughly 200,000 unique TCR beta nucleotide sequences were sequenced per donor among 300 to 500 genotyped donors of the cohort, with about 19% of those sequences being non-productive. Overall results and qualifications from the work: HLA typing was unavailable for some donors at each locus, so association tests used only the typed subset. According to a later analysis, parvovirus B19, influenza, CMV and Epstein-Barr virus appeared linked to several top co-occurrence clusters. Sequencing depth was assumed to be roughly uniform across donors in the presence/absence analyses, though that assumption may not hold. In a later genetic analysis, fewer N-insertions in productive TCRs were reported among donors in an Asian-associated ancestry cluster than the roughly 710-donor mean. Compared with equally common non-associated chains, HLA-associated TCR beta chains in a later analysis were more clonally expanded and had lower generation probabilities. A further reported finding was that TCR beta sequences accurately predicted the HLA-A and HLA-B alleles for most subjects in the first cohort. Only TCR beta chains were sequenced in this cohort, and the absence of alpha or paired-chain data limited detectable features. Cytomegalovirus status was reported to be diagnosed by the classifier with high specificity and sensitivity in both the original and validation cohorts. The earlier analysis of a few hundred of the donors excluded 15 to 20 rarely observed V segments, including chromosome 9 orphons, because counts were too low. Because the 87-base-pair reads could not distinguish some IMGT-functional V segments, including TRBV6-2 and TRBV6-3, those segments were excluded. In a later genetic analysis, a missense DCLRE1C variant was associated with V-gene and J-gene trimming of TCR beta chains, and the association was replicated in an independent cohort. Immune exposure information for the cohort was limited to CMV serostatus. When HLA alleles, especially DR and DQ, strongly co-occurred, TCR associations were difficult to assign to individual alleles. Linkage disequilibrium might explain the correlated functional status among segregating V segments, but an unknown experimental factor could not be ruled out. A total of 150 to 200 TCR beta chains were listed by the study as associated with cytomegalovirus. A later analysis found that most CMV-associated TCR beta chains appeared HLA-restricted, with HLA associations seemingly driven largely by CMV exposure. At a false discovery rate of 0.05, a later analysis linked 16,000 or so TCR beta sequences to specific HLA alleles. According to the authors, the approach could potentially be generalized to other disease states and immunological phenotypes. A group of highly shared sequence variants was considered likely to be a technical artifact of the sequencing pipeline. According to a later analysis, TCR association rates differed among HLA loci, with DRB1 alleles showing the most associated TCRs and HLA-C alleles showing the fewest. While some public TCRs were present in many individuals, most TCR sequences turned up only very rarely across donors. In an earlier analysis of several hundred of the donors, most TCR beta V segments were observed in productive rearrangements about 87% or about 30% of the time, broadly matching IMGT annotations. In vitro tests confirmed that three of the cytomegalovirus-associated TCR beta chains recognize cytomegalovirus antigens.

Receptor libraries were prepared by the immunoSEQ multiplex PCR assay. For the multiplex PCR, a mixture combining 60 forward primers for TCR Vbeta segments and 13 reverse primers for TCR Jbeta segments was used. Amplification of the CDR3 region of rearranged TCR beta genes was performed with a multiplex PCR assay on genomic DNA. The Illumina HiSeq System was used to sequence the amplified TCR beta libraries as 87-base-pair reads. The source study handled its data this way. A later analysis counted tens of millions of unique TCR beta chains across the 666 repertoires, and 9.5 million to 11 million of these chains were shared by at least two donors. Raw reads were error-corrected and collapsed into unique sequences with a nearest-neighbor algorithm that merged closely related sequences to remove PCR and sequencing errors. Alignment of CDR3 sequences to IMGT reference sequences was used to assign V, D and J gene segments. For a sequence to be retained, a match of at least six nucleotides was required to both a V gene segment and a J gene segment. A rearrangement was called productive if the CDR3 had no stop codons and remained in frame with V and J, and every other rearrangement was called non-productive. CDR3 was defined according to IMGT convention as the region running from the second conserved V-encoded cysteine to the conserved J-encoded phenylalanine. The earlier analysis of about 640 of the donors excluded any sequence lacking an unambiguous match to a single V gene segment. An earlier analysis of several hundred of the donors called V segments functional above 56.7% productive rearrangements and segregating when the between-donor standard deviation exceeded 5%. A statistical classification framework was built for diagnosing cytomegalovirus status from the catalog of TCR beta chain sequences. V and J gene assignment, in a later analysis, came from comparing TCR nucleotide sequences with IMGT/GENE-DB human TR gene sequences. In a later analysis, CDR3 sequences and most-parsimonious VDJ recombination scenarios were assigned using the TCRdist pipeline. In a later analysis, every TCR beta chain was defined by the combination of its CDR3 amino acid sequence and its V-gene family, and reads without a unique V-gene family were dropped. To address suspected cross-contamination and a sequencing artifact, a later analysis removed approximately 590 highly shared, low-generation-probability nucleotide sequences. In a later analysis, a clonal expansion index for each public chain was calculated from normalized within-repertoire ranks of inferred template counts. Generation probabilities in a later analysis came from a VDJ recombination model fitted to out-of-frame rearrangements, and those results were checked against IGoR. A later analysis scored TCR-TCR, TCR-HLA and TCR-CMV co-occurrence with hypergeometric tests, applying a repertoire-size bias correction to TCR pairs. False discovery rates were estimated in a later analysis by permuting HLA or CMV assignments 20 times. In a later analysis, co-occurring TCRs were grouped with DBSCAN, and TCRdist sequence similarity was added when clustering was performed within HLA-allele-positive subsets. Co-occurrence clustering excluded repertoires with fewer than 30,000 or more than 120,000 public chains, plus five with anomalous nucleotide sharing. TCRdb stores this immuneACCESS table with in-frame sequences only. Part of the clones is absent; in the studies checked, under half of the shortfall reflects unresolved V genes, and no reason is known for the rest. V, J and clone size are those of that table, while D and trimming were read from the DNA. The sample table shows about 130,000 clones, and around 67% are seen once. 4.3% of the sample belongs to the ten largest clones.

Via the germline V gene, CDR1 is SGHDT and CDR2 YYEEEE. Taken from cysteine to phenylalanine, the CDR3 has 12 residues. The CDR3 DNA has 36 bases and is translated from base 1. The trim is 0 bases for V and 9 bases for J, with a gap of 10 bases between the germline ends. With regard to this clone: Its antigen is currently not known. No clone much larger than this one lies a single base away; base qualities are absent.

In total, 600 or so healthy bone marrow donors made up the cohort. At the time of sampling, every cohort member was nominally healthy, though immune exposures that went unrecorded were likely present. The donor tested CMV seropositive, placing the donor among the 250 to 350 seropositive members of the cohort. Every donor gave a peripheral blood sample, and the peripheral blood mononuclear cells from that sample were used for TCR beta sequencing. Genomic DNA extraction from the blood cell samples was performed with the Qiagen DNeasy Blood Extraction Kit. The chain is made from TRBV5-6 and TRBJ2-7, with the identity of the D gene unclear. The clonotype comes from a man in his late teens or twenties in good health and CMV-seropositive. The sequenced sample was PBMCs. The base sequence is TGTGCCAGCAGCTTGGTCAACTCCGGGCAGTACTTC. It translates to CASSLVNSGQYF.